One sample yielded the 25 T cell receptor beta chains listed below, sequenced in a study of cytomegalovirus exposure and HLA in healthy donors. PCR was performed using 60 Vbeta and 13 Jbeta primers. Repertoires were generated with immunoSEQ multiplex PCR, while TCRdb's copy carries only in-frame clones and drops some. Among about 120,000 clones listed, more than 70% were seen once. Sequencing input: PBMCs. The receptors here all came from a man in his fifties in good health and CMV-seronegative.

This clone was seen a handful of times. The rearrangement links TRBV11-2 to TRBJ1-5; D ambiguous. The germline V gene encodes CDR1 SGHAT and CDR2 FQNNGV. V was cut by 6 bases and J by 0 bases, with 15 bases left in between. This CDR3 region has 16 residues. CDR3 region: CASSLSSGYSNQPQHF. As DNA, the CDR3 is TGTGCCAGCAGTCTTAGCTCGGGTTATAGCAATCAGCCCCAGCATTTT.

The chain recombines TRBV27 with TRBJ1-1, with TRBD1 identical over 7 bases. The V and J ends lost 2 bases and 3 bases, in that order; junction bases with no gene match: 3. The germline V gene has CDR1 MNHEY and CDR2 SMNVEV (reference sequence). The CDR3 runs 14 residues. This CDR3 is CASSLGRGYTEAFF. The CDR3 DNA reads TGTGCCAGCAGTTTAGGCAGGGGGTACACTGAAGCTTTCTTT.

The CDR3 is CASSLVQGAGEQYF. DNA for the CDR3: TGTGCCAGCAGCTTAGTGCAGGGGGCGGGCGAGCAGTACTTC. J is TRBJ2-7 and V is TRBV7-9; the match to TRBD1 covers 8 bases. The CDR3 runs to 14 residues. V was pared by 1 base and J by 6 bases, with 5 bases of the junction left unmatched. Germline V gene lookup returns CDR1 SEHNR and CDR2 FQNEAQ (reference sequence).

The CDR3 sequence: CASREWQDQETQYF. In DNA, the CDR3 is TGTGCCAGCAGGGAATGGCAGGACCAAGAGACCCAGTACTTC. The rearrangement links TRBV11-1 to TRBJ2-5; D uncertain. The V end lost 6 bases, the J end lost 0 bases, and 11 bases lay between the germline ends. This CDR3 is 14 amino acids long. Looked up from germline, CDR1 is SGHAT and CDR2 is FQDESV (reference sequence).

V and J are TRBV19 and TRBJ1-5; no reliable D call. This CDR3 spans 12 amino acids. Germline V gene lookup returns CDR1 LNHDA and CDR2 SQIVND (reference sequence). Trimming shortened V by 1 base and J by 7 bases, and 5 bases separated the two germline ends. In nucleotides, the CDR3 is TGTGCCAGTAGTATAGCGGGACAGCCCCAGCATTTT. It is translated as CASSIAGQPQHF.

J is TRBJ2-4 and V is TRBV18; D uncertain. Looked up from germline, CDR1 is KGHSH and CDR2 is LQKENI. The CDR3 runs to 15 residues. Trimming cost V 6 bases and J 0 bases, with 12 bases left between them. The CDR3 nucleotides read TGTGCCAGCTCCCCATCGGTCGTAGCCAAAAACATTCAGTACTTC. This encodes CASSPSVVAKNIQYF.

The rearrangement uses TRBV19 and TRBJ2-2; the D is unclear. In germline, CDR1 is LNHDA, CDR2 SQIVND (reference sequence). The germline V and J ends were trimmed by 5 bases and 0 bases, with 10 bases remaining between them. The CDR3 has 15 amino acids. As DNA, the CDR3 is TGTGCCAGTAGTCCCCAAACAGCGAACACCGGGGAGCTGTTTTTT. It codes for CASSPQTANTGELFF.

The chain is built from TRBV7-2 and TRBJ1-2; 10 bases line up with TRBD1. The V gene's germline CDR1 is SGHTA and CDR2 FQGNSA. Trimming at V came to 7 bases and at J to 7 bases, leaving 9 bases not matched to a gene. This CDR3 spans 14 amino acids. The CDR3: CASKRTGGGGGYTF. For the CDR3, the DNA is TGTGCCAGCAAAAGGACAGGGGGTGGAGGTGGCTACACCTTC.

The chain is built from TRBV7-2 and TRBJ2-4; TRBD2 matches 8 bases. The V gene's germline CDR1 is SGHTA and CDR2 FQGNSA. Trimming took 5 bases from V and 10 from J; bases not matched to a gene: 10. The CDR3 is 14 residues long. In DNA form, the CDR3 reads TGTGCCAGCAGCCCGGGACTAGACGGTCCAATTCAGTACTTC. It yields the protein CASSPGLDGPIQYF.

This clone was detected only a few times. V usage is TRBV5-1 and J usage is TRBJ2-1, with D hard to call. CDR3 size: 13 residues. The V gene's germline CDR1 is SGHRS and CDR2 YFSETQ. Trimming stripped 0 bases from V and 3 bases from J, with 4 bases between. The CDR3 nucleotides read TGCGCCAGCAGCTTGGACAGCTACAATGAGCAGTTCTTC. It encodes CASSLDSYNEQFF.

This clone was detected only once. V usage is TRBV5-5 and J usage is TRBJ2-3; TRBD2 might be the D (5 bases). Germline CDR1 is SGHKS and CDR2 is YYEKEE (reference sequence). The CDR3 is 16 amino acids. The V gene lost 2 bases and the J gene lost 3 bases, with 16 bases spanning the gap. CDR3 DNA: TGTGCCAGCAGCTTCTCGGGGTGGCCCAATACAGATACGCAGTATTTT. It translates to CASSFSGWPNTDTQYF.

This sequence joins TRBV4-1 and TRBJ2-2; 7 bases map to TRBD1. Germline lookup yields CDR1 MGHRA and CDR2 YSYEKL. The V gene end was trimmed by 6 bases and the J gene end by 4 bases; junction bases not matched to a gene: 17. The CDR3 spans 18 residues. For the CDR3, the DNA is TGCGCCAGCAGGGAAAGGGATAGGGGGCTATTAAGCACCGGGGAGCTGTTTTTT. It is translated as CASRERDRGLLSTGELFF.

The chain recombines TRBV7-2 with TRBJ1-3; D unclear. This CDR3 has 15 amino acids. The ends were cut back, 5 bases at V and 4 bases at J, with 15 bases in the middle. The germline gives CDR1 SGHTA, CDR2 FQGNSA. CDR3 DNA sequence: TGTGCCAGCAGCCTTGATGCGGTACACGGAAACACCATATATTTT. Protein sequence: CASSLDAVHGNTIYF.

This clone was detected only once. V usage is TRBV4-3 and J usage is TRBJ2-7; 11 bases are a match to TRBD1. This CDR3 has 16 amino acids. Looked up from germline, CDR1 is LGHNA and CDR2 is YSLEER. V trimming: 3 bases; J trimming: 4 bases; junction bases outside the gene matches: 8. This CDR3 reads CASSHYPGQGEYEQYF. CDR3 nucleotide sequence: TGCGCCAGCAGCCATTACCCGGGACAGGGGGAGTACGAGCAGTACTTC.

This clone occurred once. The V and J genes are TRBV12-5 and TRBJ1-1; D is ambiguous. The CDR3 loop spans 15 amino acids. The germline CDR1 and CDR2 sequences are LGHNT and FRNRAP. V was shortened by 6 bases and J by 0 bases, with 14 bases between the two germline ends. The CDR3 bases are TGTGCTAGTGGCTGGGCGACCAACATGAACACTGAAGCTTTCTTT. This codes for CASGWATNMNTEAFF.

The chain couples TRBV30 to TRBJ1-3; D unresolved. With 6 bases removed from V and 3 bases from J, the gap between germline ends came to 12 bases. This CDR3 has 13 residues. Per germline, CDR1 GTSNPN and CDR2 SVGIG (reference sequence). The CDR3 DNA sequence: TGTGCCTGCCTGTCAGGTAGTGGAAACACCATATATTTT. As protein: CACLSGSGNTIYF.

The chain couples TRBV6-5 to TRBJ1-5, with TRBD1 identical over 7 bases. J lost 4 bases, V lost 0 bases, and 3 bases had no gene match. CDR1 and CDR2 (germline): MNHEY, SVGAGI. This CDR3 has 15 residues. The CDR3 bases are TGTGCCAGCAGTTACTCTGCAGGGGGGAATCAGCCCCAGCATTTT. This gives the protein CASSYSAGGNQPQHF.

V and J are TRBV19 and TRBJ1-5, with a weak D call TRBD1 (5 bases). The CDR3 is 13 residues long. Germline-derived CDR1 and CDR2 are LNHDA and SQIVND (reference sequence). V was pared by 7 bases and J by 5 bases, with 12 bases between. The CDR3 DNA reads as TGTGCCAGTATCGGGGGAGATCATCAGCCCCAGCATTTT. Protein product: CASIGGDHQPQHF.

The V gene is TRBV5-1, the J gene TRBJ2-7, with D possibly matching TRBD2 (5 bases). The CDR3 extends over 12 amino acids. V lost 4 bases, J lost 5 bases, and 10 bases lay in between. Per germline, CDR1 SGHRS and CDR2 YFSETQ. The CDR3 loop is CASSNNGNEQYF. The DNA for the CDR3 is TGCGCCAGCAGCAACAACGGGAACGAGCAGTACTTC.

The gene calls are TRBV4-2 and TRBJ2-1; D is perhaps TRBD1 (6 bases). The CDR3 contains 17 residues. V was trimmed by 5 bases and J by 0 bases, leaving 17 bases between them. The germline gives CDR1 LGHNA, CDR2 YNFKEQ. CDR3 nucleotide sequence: TGTGCCAGCAGCGTCCTCGGAGCGGACAGCTCCTACAATGAGCAGTTCTTC. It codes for CASSVLGADSSYNEQFF.

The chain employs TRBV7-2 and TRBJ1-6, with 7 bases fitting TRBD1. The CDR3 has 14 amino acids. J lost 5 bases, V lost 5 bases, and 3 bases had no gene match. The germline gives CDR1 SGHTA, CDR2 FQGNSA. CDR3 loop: CASSPQGNNSPLHF. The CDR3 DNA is TGTGCCAGCAGCCCACAGGGGAATAATTCACCCCTCCACTTT.

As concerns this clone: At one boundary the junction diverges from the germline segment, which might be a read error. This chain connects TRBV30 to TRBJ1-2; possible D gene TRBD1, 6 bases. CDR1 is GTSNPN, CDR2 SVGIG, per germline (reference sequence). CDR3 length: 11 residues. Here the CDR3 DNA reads TGTGCCTGGACCCCAGGGGCTGGCTACCCCTTC. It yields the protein CAWTPGAGYPF.

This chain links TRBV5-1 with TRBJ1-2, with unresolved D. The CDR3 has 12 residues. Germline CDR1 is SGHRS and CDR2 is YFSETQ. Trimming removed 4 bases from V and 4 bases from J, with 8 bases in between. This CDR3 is CASSRDIYGYTF. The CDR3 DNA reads TGCGCCAGCAGCCGCGACATCTATGGCTACACCTTC.

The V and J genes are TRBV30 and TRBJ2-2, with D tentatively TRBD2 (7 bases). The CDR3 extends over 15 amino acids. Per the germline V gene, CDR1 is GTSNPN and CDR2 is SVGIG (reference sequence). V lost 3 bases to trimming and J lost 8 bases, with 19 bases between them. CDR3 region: CAWSTPRGAGGELFF. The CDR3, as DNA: TGTGCCTGGAGCACCCCCCGGGGGGCGGGGGGGGAGCTGTTTTTT. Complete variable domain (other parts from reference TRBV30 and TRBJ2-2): SQTIHQWPATLVQPVGSPLSLECTVEGTSNPNLYWYRQAAGRGLQLLFYSVGIGQISSEVPQNLSASRPQDRQFILSSKKLLLSDSGFYLCAWSTPRGAGGELFFGEGSRLTVL.

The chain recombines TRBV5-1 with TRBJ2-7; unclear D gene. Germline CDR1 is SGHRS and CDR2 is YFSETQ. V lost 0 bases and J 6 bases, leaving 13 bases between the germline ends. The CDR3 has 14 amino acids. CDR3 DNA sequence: TGCGCCAGCAGCTTGGAGCCGTTTACAGCCGAGCAGTACTTC. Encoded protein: CASSLEPFTAEQYF.